This T cell receptor (beta chain) came from a study of blood T cell repertoires in COVID-19. The table came from immunoSEQ multiplex PCR; TCRdb's copy has only in-frame clones and leaves some out. In the table there are approximately 150,000 clones, around 90% of which are singletons. Sequencing used peripheral blood. This sequence originates from a man aged 45 to 65 who had recovered from COVID-19.

CDR3 protein: CASSPNGGGFEKLFF. The CDR3, as DNA: TGTGCCAGCAGCCCCAACGGGGGGGGCTTTGAAAAACTGTTTTTT. The chain is built from TRBV9 and TRBJ1-4; possibly TRBD1 for D (6 bases). Germline V CDR1 and CDR2: SGDLS, YYNGEE. The CDR3 sequence is 15 residues long. V was clipped by 4 bases and J by 7 bases, with 17 bases between them.